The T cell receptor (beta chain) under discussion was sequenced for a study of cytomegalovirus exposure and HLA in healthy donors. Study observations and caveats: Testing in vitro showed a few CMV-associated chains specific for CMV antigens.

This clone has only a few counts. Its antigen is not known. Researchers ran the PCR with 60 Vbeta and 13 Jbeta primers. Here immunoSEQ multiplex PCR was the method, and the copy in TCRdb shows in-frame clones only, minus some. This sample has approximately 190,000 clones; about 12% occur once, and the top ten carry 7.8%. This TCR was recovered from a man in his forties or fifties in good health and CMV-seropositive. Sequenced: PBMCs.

CDR3 nucleotides: TGTGCCAGCAGCTTTGGAGTGAGCAATCAGCCCCAGCATTTT. It yields the protein CASSFGVSNQPQHF. The chain carries TRBV5-6 and TRBJ1-5, with no clear D. The CDR3 totals 14 residues. Trimming cost V 2 bases and J 1 base, with 7 bases left between them. From germline, CDR1 is SGHDT and CDR2 YYEEEE.